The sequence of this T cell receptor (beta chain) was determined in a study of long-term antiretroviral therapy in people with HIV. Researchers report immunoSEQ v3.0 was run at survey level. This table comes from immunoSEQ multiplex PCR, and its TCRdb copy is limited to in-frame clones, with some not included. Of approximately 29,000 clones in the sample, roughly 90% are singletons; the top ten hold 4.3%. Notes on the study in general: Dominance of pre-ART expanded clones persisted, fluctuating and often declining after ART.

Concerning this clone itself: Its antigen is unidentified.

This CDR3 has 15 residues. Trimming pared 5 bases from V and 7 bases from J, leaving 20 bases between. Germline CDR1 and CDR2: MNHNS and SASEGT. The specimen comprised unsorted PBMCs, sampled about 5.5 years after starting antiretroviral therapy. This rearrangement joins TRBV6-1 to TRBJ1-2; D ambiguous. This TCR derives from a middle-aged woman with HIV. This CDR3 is CASSSPHEGWGGYTF. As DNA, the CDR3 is TGTGCCAGCAGTTCTCCCCACGAAGGGTGGGGTGGCTACACCTTC.